Below, 16 T cell receptor beta chains from the same sample are listed, as sequenced in a study of T cells of healthy individuals. TCRdb called the 5' RACE reads again in MiXCR, with one record for every CDR3 protein. The sample contains 65,000 to 90,000 distinct CDR3 sequences, about 4.8% of which appear only once. Source of these receptors: a female donor in good health.

This clonotype was counted ten times or more. The DNA for the CDR3 is TGTGCCAGCAGCTTAGTTGCGGCCGCCTACAATGAGCAGTTCTTC. As protein: CASSLVAAAYNEQFF. The chain combines TRBV7-2 with TRBJ2-1; no reliable D call. The CDR3 has 15 amino acids. Deletions cut 1 base from V and 2 bases from J, with 9 bases between. Per the germline V gene, CDR1 is SGHTA and CDR2 is FQGNSA.

This clonotype was counted many times. The chain combines TRBV7-9 with TRBJ1-1, with a weak D call TRBD1 (5 bases). The V and J ends lost 5 bases and 4 bases respectively, with 11 bases between them. The V gene's germline CDR1 is SEHNR and CDR2 FQNEAQ (reference sequence). CDR3 size: 13 residues. CDR3 amino acids: CASSMWGTTEAFF. CDR3 bases: TGTGCCAGCAGCATGTGGGGGACCACTGAAGCTTTCTTT.

This clonotype was detected many times. The gene calls are TRBV5-1 and TRBJ2-2; D gene uncertain. With 5 bases removed from V and 0 bases from J, the gap between germline ends came to 8 bases. The germline V gene has CDR1 SGHRS and CDR2 YFSETQ. This CDR3 is built from 14 residues. CDR3 bases: TGCGCCAGCAGTTCCCGACCGAACACCGGGGAGCTGTTTTTT. Its translation is CASSSRPNTGELFF. The variable domain in full, with the rest retrieved from reference TRBV5-1 and TRBJ2-2, is KAGVTQTPRYLIKTRGQQVTLSCSPISGHRSVSWYQQTPGQGLQFLFEYFSETQRNKGNFPGRFSGRQFSNSRSEMNVSTLELGDSALYLCASSSRPNTGELFFGEGSRLTVL.

This clonotype was observed at least ten times. CDR3 DNA sequence: TGTGCCAGCAGCTCCAGCACCGGGGAGCTGTTTTTT. This codes for CASSSSTGELFF. The chain recombines TRBV12-3 or TRBV12-4 with TRBJ2-2; no firm D call. The CDR3 runs to 12 residues. The V gene lost 6 bases and the J gene lost 4 bases, with 6 bases spanning the gap.

This clonotype was found many times. This sequence joins TRBV7-3 and TRBJ2-2; D perhaps matches TRBD2 (7 bases). The germline gives CDR1 SGHTA, CDR2 FQGTGA. This CDR3 region has 16 residues. V lost 3 bases, J lost 5 bases, and 16 bases lay in between. The DNA of the CDR3 is TGTGCCAGCAGCTTGGGCGGGGGCGGGCGAACCGGGGAGCTGTTTTTT. Encoded protein: CASSLGGGGRTGELFF.

This chain connects TRBV25-1 to TRBJ1-5; no firm D call. The ends were cut back, 1 base at V and 6 bases at J, with 13 bases in the middle. Germline V lookup: CDR1 MGHDK, CDR2 SYGVNS. The CDR3 consists of 15 residues. CDR3 coding DNA: TGTGCCAGCAGTGAATCGTCTGGGGAGAGTCAGCCCCAGCATTTT. It is translated as CASSESSGESQPQHF.

The rearrangement uses TRBV4-1 and TRBJ1-5; perhaps TRBD1 as D (6 bases). The CDR3 is 18 residues long. The V gene's germline CDR1 is MGHRA and CDR2 YSYEKL. Trimming left V 4 bases short and J 0 bases short, with 19 bases between. The CDR3 sequence: CASSPRGTRGYSNQPQHF. Written as DNA, the CDR3 is TGCGCCAGCAGCCCCCGGGGAACGAGGGGGTATAGCAATCAGCCCCAGCATTTT.

At least ten counts were recorded for this clonotype. This chain joins TRBV6-6 and TRBJ1-3; no clear D. CDR1 is MNHNY and CDR2 is SVGAGI in the germline V gene (reference sequence). CDR3 length equals 16 residues. V gave up 2 bases and J gave up 5 bases, with 16 bases separating them. The CDR3 spells CASSYTQDMARNTIYF. Written as DNA, the CDR3 is TGTGCCAGCAGTTACACCCAAGACATGGCAAGAAACACCATATATTTT.

This clonotype was seen ten or more times. The chain couples TRBV5-1 to TRBJ1-4; no clear D gene. Between the trimmed V and J ends, which lost 1 base and 0 bases, there was a span of 4 bases. Germline V CDR1 and CDR2: SGHRS, YFSETQ. This CDR3 has 14 amino acids. CDR3 region: CASSLSATNEKLFF. The CDR3 nucleotides are TGCGCCAGCAGCTTGAGCGCAACTAATGAAAAACTGTTTTTT.

CDR3 region: CATTTDMNTEAFF. DNA of the CDR3: TGTGCCACGACGACGGACATGAACACTGAAGCTTTCTTT. The chain combines TRBV10-3 with TRBJ1-1; perhaps TRBD1 as D (5 bases). The CDR3 has 13 amino acids. Germline values: CDR1 ENHRY, CDR2 SYGVKD. V was pared by 10 bases and J by 0 bases, with 12 bases between.

In the case of this clonotype: This sequence may be a read error, since a much larger clone differs from it by one base. The V and J genes are TRBV5-1 and TRBJ2-1; 12 bases agree with TRBD1. The CDR3 contains 16 residues. After removal of 5 bases from V and 7 bases from J, the junction contained 10 bases not matched to a gene. Germline V gene sequence: CDR1 SGHRS, CDR2 YFSETQ. In DNA form, the CDR3 reads TGCGCCAGCAGTCGTCCGGGACAGGGGGCGATGAATGAGCAGTTCTTC. Protein: CASSRPGQGAMNEQFF.

This clonotype was detected ten times or more. The chain links TRBV5-5 to TRBJ2-7; D possibly matches TRBD1 or TRBD2 (5 bases each). Trimming took off 5 bases at V and 0 bases at J, with 12 bases between the two ends. The CDR3 runs to 14 residues. Germline CDR1 and CDR2: SGHKS and YYEKEE (reference sequence). For the CDR3, the DNA is TGTGCCAGCAGACTGGGGGACGTCTCCTACGAGCAGTACTTC. Encoded protein: CASRLGDVSYEQYF.

The sample holds a few counts of this clonotype. The gene calls are TRBV20-1 and TRBJ2-1; TRBD2 aligns across 9 bases. The CDR3 totals 16 residues. Germline lookup yields CDR1 DFQATT and CDR2 SNEGSKA (reference sequence). The V segment lost 6 bases and the J segment 0 bases; nucleotides outside the gene matches: 9. DNA for the CDR3: TGCAGTGCCCCTGACCGTAGCGGGAGCTCCTACAATGAGCAGTTCTTC. This encodes CSAPDRSGSSYNEQFF.

This clonotype was found many times. The rearrangement uses TRBV6-5 and TRBJ2-1, with 10 bases identical to TRBD2. Trimming removed 9 bases from V and 6 bases from J; junction bases left unmatched: 5. Germline loops: CDR1 MNHEY, CDR2 SVGAGI. The CDR3 loop spans 13 amino acids. CDR3 loop: CASAASGSNEQFF. The CDR3 DNA follows: TGTGCCAGTGCGGCTAGCGGGAGCAATGAGCAGTTCTTC.

There are a few counts of this clonotype. J is TRBJ1-2 and V is TRBV18; D is unclear. V was cut by 10 bases and J by 7 bases, with 16 bases left in between. Germline V gene data show CDR1 as KGHSH and CDR2 as LQKENI. There are 12 residues in the CDR3. In DNA, the CDR3 is TGTGCCATGGCCGGGAGCCGGACTGGCTACACCTTC. Translating it yields CAMAGSRTGYTF.

This clonotype was seen a handful of times. The V and J genes are TRBV27 and TRBJ1-3; D is unresolved. Germline V gene sequence: CDR1 MNHEY, CDR2 SMNVEV (reference sequence). The CDR3 loop spans 14 amino acids. Trimming shortened V by 7 bases and J by 4 bases, and 14 bases separated the two germline ends. CDR3 bases: TGTGCCAGCAAATTCACGGGTTCCGGAAACACCATATATTTT. It translates to CASKFTGSGNTIYF.